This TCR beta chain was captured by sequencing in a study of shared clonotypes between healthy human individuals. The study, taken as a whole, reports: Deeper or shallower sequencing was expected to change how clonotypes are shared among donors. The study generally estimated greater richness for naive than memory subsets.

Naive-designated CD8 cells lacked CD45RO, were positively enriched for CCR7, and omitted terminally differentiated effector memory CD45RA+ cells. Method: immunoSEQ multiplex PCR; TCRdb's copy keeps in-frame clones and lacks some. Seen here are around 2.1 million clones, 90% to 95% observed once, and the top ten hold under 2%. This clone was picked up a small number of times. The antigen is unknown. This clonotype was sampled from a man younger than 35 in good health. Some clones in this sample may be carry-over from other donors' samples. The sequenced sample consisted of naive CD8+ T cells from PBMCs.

Here the CDR3 DNA reads TGTGCCAGTAGCACTGACAGGGATAGTCACGAGCAGTACTTC. Its protein is CASSTDRDSHEQYF. J is TRBJ2-7 and V is TRBV19; 7 nucleotides agree with TRBD1. CDR3 length: 14 amino acids. Germline lookup yields CDR1 LNHDA and CDR2 SQIVND (reference sequence). After removal of 6 bases from V and 5 bases from J, the junction contained 10 bases not matched to a gene. The whole variable domain, filled in from reference TRBV19 and TRBJ2-7, reads DGGITQSPKYLFRKEGQNVTLSCEQNLNHDAMYWYRQDPGQGLRLIYYSQIVNDFQKGDIAEGYSVSREKKESFPLTVTSAQKNPTAFYLCASSTDRDSHEQYFGPGTRLTVT.